A selection of T cell receptor beta chains follows, all from one sample in a study of T cell responses to AZD1222 COVID-19 vaccine. Libraries were prepared by immunoSEQ multiplex PCR; TCRdb keeps only in-frame clonotypes and omits some of them. The profile shows 70,000 or so clones, approximately 82% of them singletons. This material consisted of peripheral blood, taken 28 days after the second AZD1222 dose. Source of these receptors: an adult who received the AZD1222 COVID-19 vaccine. Both conserved end residues are part of each CDR3. D genes are given only for firm matches. The size entry is marked missing in some rows and otherwise reads once, few, many or a size class.

v_gene,abundance,j_gene,d_gene,CDR3nt,CDR3aa
TRBV7-9,-,TRBJ1-1,-,TGTGCCAGCAGCGCCTCGCGTCTTCGGGGTTCTTACACTGAAGCTTTCTTT,CASSASRLRGSYTEAFF
TRBV28,-,TRBJ2-5,-,TGTGCCAGCAGTTTATCGGGGCGAGAACTCCAAGAGACCCAGTACTTC,CASSLSGRELQETQYF
TRBV18,-,TRBJ1-3,TRBD1,TGTGCCAGCCTCCACCGGGACAGGGCTGGAAACACCATATATTTT,CASLHRDRAGNTIYF
TRBV3-1/TRBV3-2,-,TRBJ2-5,TRBD2,TGTGCCAGCAGCCGTGGTTACGGGACTAGCGGGAGGGACCAAGAGACCCAGTACTTC,CASSRGYGTSGRDQETQYF
TRBV5-1,-,TRBJ1-4,-,TGCGCCAGCAGCTTGGGAAGTGGTGAAAAACTGTTTTTT,CASSLGSGEKLFF
TRBV5-1,-,TRBJ1-6,-,TGCGCCAGCAGTTTGTCCGGGACCGGCGGCTCACCCCTCCACTTT,CASSLSGTGGSPLHF
TRBV11-3,-,TRBJ2-3,-,TGTGCCAGCAGCTTAAACGGCGTTGCTAGCACAGATACGCAGTATTTT,CASSLNGVASTDTQYF
TRBV5-1,-,TRBJ2-5,-,TGCGCCAGCAGCTTGGCCGGTAGATTACAAGAGACCCAGTACTTC,CASSLAGRLQETQYF
TRBV19,-,TRBJ2-3,TRBD1,TGTGCCAGCAGACAGGGTGCAGATACGCAGTATTTT,CASRQGADTQYF
TRBV19,-,TRBJ1-5,-,TGTGCCAGTAGTACTGGAGACTCCAGGAATCAGCCCCAGCATTTT,CASSTGDSRNQPQHF
TRBV6-5,-,TRBJ2-7,-,TGTGCCAGCTCAAAAGAATGGGGGGTCTACGAGCAGTACTTC,CASSKEWGVYEQYF
TRBV2,-,TRBJ2-6,TRBD1,TGTGCCATCACCACAGGGGCCGGGGCCAACGTCCTGACTTTC,CAITTGAGANVLTF
TRBV11-2,-,TRBJ2-2,-,TGTGCCAGCACCCAGGGTGGAGCCGGGGAGCTGTTTTTT,CASTQGGAGELFF
TRBV3-1/TRBV3-2,-,TRBJ1-3,TRBD1,TGTGCCAGCAGCCAGACAGCGGGACAGGGACATTACACCATATATTTT,CASSQTAGQGHYTIYF
TRBV6-5,-,TRBJ2-1,TRBD2,TGTGCCAGCAGTTATAGGGGACTAAGGAATGAGCAGTTCTTC,CASSYRGLRNEQFF
TRBV5-1,-,TRBJ1-1,-,TGCGCCAGCAGGGAGCAGGCAAGCGAAGCTTTCTTT,CASREQASEAFF
TRBV7-8,-,TRBJ1-3,-,TGTGCCAGCAGCGGCATCCGAGGGATCTCTGGAAACACCATATATTTT,CASSGIRGISGNTIYF
TRBV6-5,once,TRBJ1-2,-,TGTGCCAGCAGCGTTCGGACGGCCAACTATGGCTACACCTTC,CASSVRTANYGYTF
TRBV5-1,few,TRBJ1-2,TRBD1,TGCGCCAGCAGCGGTCCGGGACAGGGGCTTGACTATGGCTACACCTTC,CASSGPGQGLDYGYTF
TRBV30,-,TRBJ1-1,-,TGTGCCTGGAGGGTCAACAAAGGAACTGAAGCTTTCTTT,CAWRVNKGTEAFF
TRBV25-1,-,TRBJ1-2,-,TGTGCCAGCGCCTCCCTTGGGACGGACTTTGATGGCTACACCTTC,CASASLGTDFDGYTF
TRBV6-5,-,TRBJ2-3,-,TGTGCCAGCAGTAGAACCTCTAGCACAGATACGCAGTATTTT,CASSRTSSTDTQYF
TRBV6-5,-,TRBJ2-7,TRBD2,TGTGCCAGCAACGGGGCTAGCGGGAGCCACGAGCAGTACTTC,CASNGASGSHEQYF
TRBV3-1/TRBV3-2,-,TRBJ1-2,-,TGTGCCAGCAGCCAACAGGGGCGGCCCTATGGCTACACCTTC,CASSQQGRPYGYTF
TRBV30,-,TRBJ2-7,TRBD1,TGTGCCTGGAGTTCAGGGGGCTTCTACGAGCAGTACTTC,CAWSSGGFYEQYF
TRBV5-4,-,TRBJ2-5,-,TGTGCCAGCAGCTTTTTCGCAGGGCTGGAGACCCAGTACTTC,CASSFFAGLETQYF
TRBV11-2,few,TRBJ1-2,-,TGTGCCAGCAGCTTATTAGGGACCCCTAACTATGGCTACACCTTC,CASSLLGTPNYGYTF
TRBV7-2,-,TRBJ2-7,-,TGTGCCAGCAGCCCTATAGCAGCGATTACCTACGAGCAGTACTTC,CASSPIAAITYEQYF
TRBV7-2,-,TRBJ1-2,-,TGTGCCAGCAGCGGCCTCACAGGGTTCGGGGGCTACACCTTC,CASSGLTGFGGYTF
TRBV19,-,TRBJ1-2,TRBD1,TGTGCCAGTACCGTTGGACAGGCCCGATTTTACTATGGCTACACCTTC,CASTVGQARFYYGYTF
TRBV2,-,TRBJ2-6,-,TGTGCCAGTAGAAAAAGGGGTGAAGGGGCCAACGTCCTGACTTTC,CASRKRGEGANVLTF
TRBV2,-,TRBJ2-1,-,TGTGCCAGCAGCGGCTATTCGAATGAGCAGTTCTTC,CASSGYSNEQFF
TRBV4-2,-,TRBJ1-4,-,TGTGCCAGCAGCCAAGCACACGGAGGGGAAAAACTGTTTTTT,CASSQAHGGEKLFF
TRBV28,-,TRBJ1-1,-,TGTGCCAGCGCCCCCCATGTAGGCACTGAAGCTTTCTTT,CASAPHVGTEAFF
TRBV19,once,TRBJ1-1,-,TGTGCCAGTAGTCCTCGCCTGGGGCCGGGGACTGAAGCTTTCTTT,CASSPRLGPGTEAFF
TRBV5-8,-,TRBJ1-1,-,TGTGCCAGCAGCTTGTCCGGTGTTGAAGCTTTCTTT,CASSLSGVEAFF
TRBV2,-,TRBJ2-2,-,TGTGCCAGCAGAACAGGGTCGTCCACCGGGGAGCTGTTTTTT,CASRTGSSTGELFF
TRBV28,-,TRBJ1-5,TRBD1,TGTGCCAGCAGTTTGAGGGCAGGGGGTCAGCCCCAGCATTTT,CASSLRAGGQPQHF
TRBV12-3/TRBV12-4,-,TRBJ1-1,-,TGTGCCAGCAGTTTGCAGTTGGGCATTGAAGCTTTCTTT,CASSLQLGIEAFF
TRBV6-5,-,TRBJ1-5,-,TGTGCCAGCAGGGGATCGGGGGGAAGCAATCAGCCCCAGCATTTT,CASRGSGGSNQPQHF